Described below is a single T cell receptor beta chain sequence and its context. There is no known antigen for this receptor. Base-call qualities are not available, and no considerably larger clone is one nucleotide away. The entry originates in a study of T-cell memory formation after mild COVID-19 (dated by TCRdb to about 2021). Describing the broader study: TCR sequence clusters from the two donors were largely donor specific. In two donors, T-cell clones that expanded and contracted after mild COVID-19 were tracked by sequencing TCRalpha and TCRbeta repertoires over time. The cohort comprised two young, previously healthy adult volunteers, one female and one male.

The full study reports these points: Clones contracting from day 15 to 85 had balanced CD4/CD8 phenotypes, while a second wave expanding from day 15 to 37 was biased towards CD4+. The study included only a couple of mild cases, and larger cohorts that include severe cases with pre-infection samples were judged to be necessary. Contracting CD4+ clones turned up mainly in the CM and EM memory subsets, whereas EMRA was where CD8+ clones were enriched. The detection of some responding clones in pre-infection memory suggests that pre-existing cross-reactive memory T cells joined the SARS-CoV-2 response. The second-wave clones that peaked on day 37 were not confirmed to be SARS-CoV-2 specific.

Ficoll-Paque density gradient centrifugation was the method used to isolate PBMCs. The reads were generated on an Illumina NovaSeq 6000. Using 5'RACE with constant-segment primers, TCRalpha and TCRbeta cDNA libraries were constructed, with sample barcodes and unique molecular identifiers added in the process. Trizol reagent was used to extract RNA from every sample. Library amplification was performed in two PCR steps, and a second sample barcode and Illumina TruSeq adapters were introduced in the second step. The libraries were sequenced on an Illumina NovaSeq using 2 x 150 bp paired-end reads. The published analysis was carried out like this. Reads were demultiplexed and collapsed into UMI-guided consensus sequences with migec v1.2.7. Using mixcr v2.1.11, the UMI consensuses were aligned to TRA and TRB V and J templates and assembled into clonotypes. A clonotype was counted as expanded or contracted only if both edgeR and NoisET called the change significant, with noise models trained on biological replicates. For edgeR calls, the cutoffs were a false discovery rate-adjusted p below 0.01 and a log2 fold-change threshold of 1. As an exploratory analysis of dynamics, max-normalized trajectories of the 1000 most abundant clonotypes were examined by PCA with hierarchical clustering. Each responding clone was given a CD4 or CD8 phenotype based on the CD4+ and CD8+ repertoires, which had been sequenced separately. The public reads were reprocessed in TCRdb via fastp at Q25 and MiXCR, keeping in-frame beta chains. Rows are unified per CDR3 protein, each entry keeping the most common DNA and genes. TCRdb's processing, not the study's, gives the V and J calls here. The sample table contains roughly 200,000 distinct CDR3 sequences; only one count was recorded for around 15% of them. The ten largest clones represent 2% to 2.5% of the sample.

CDR1 and CDR2, per the germline V gene, are MNHEY and SVGAGI. Unmatched junction bases come to 14, with V trimmed by 6 bases and J by 7 bases. From its cysteine to its phenylalanine, the CDR3 spans 16 amino acids. Of the read, only the CDR3 DNA is kept; its 48 bases are in frame from base 1. This sequence uses TRBV6-5 and TRBJ2-7, and 11 junctional nucleotides match TRBD2. Input material: PBMCs or a T cell subset sorted from them (not recorded which). This TCR was recovered from an adult woman who had mild COVID-19 (a few samples of this study predate the infection). The sample titles of this study are shuffled in the database, so cell type and time point are left out; the donor was told from shared clones. Here is the DNA: TGTGCCAGCAGACGACTAGCGGGACAATATCCGAGGGAGCAGTACTTC. Its translation reads: CASRRLAGQYPREQYF.